The count of the clone carrying this TCR beta chain is one. Its target is not known. This CDR3 spans 11 amino acids. V lost 0 bases and J 13 bases, leaving 8 bases between the germline ends. Germline V gene data show CDR1 as SGHNT and CDR2 as YYREEE (reference sequence). The method was immunoSEQ multiplex PCR; TCRdb's version includes in-frame clones alone and lacks a portion of them. This table holds more than 2 million clones, over 85% found once. The data were obtained in a study of shared clonotypes between healthy human individuals. Terminally differentiated effector memory CD45RA+ cells were left out of the naive CD8 fraction, which was CD45RO-negative and positively selected for CCR7. Study-wide results and caveats: Naive subsets, compared against memory subsets, generally had larger estimated richness values.

The chain is built from TRBV5-4 and TRBJ2-1; D is uncertain. This clonotype originated in a man between 18 and 29 years old in good health. Some clones in this sample may be carry-over from other donors' samples. Material for sequencing was naive CD8+ T cells from PBMCs. The CDR3 spells CASSLGGLQFF. CDR3 bases: TGTGCCAGCAGCTTGGGCGGCCTACAGTTCTTC.